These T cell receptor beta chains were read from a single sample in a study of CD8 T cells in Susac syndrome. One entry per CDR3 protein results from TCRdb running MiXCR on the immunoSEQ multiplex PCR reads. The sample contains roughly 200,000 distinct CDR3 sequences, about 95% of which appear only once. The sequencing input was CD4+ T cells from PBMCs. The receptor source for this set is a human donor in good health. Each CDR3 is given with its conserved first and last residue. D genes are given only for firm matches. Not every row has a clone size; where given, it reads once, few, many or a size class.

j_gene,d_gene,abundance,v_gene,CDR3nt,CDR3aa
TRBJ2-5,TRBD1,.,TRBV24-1,TGTGCCACCAGTGATTTATCCAGGACAGGGCAGGAGACCCAGTACTTC,CATSDLSRTGQETQYF
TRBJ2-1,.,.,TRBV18,TGTGCCAGCTCATTCACTAGCTCCAATGAGCAGTTCTTC,CASSFTSSNEQFF
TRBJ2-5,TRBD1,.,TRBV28,TGTGCCAGCACCCATAGTTCGGCAGGGGGCATTGGACGAGGAGAGACCCAGTACTTC,CASTHSSAGGIGRGETQYF
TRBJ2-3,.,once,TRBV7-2,TGTGCCAGGGCTAACAGGGAACCCAATACGCAGTATTTT,CARANREPNTQYF
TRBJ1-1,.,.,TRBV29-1,TGCAGCGGGGGCCGGGGAGAAGCTTTCTTT,CSGGRGEAFF
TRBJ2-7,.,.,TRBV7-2,TGTGCCAGCAGCACCGGACCGTCCTACGAGCAGTACTTC,CASSTGPSYEQYF
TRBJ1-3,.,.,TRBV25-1,TGTGCCAGCAGTGAATTCGGGAAAAGCACCATATATTTT,CASSEFGKSTIYF
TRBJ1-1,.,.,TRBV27,TGTGCCAGCAGTTTTGGGCCTGGGGACGCTGAAGCTTTCTTT,CASSFGPGDAEAFF
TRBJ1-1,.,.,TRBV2,TGTGCCAGCAGTGGGGGTTGGGGAATGAACACTGAAGCTTTCTTT,CASSGGWGMNTEAFF
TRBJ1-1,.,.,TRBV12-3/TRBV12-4,TGTGCCAGCACCTATGGGAACACTGAAGCTTTCTTT,CASTYGNTEAFF
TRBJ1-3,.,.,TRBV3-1,TGTGCCAGCAGCCGGCGGGACGGCGGAAACACCATATATTTT,CASSRRDGGNTIYF
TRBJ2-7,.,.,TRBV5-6,TGTGCCAGCAGCTTCCGTCGGGCCTACGAGCAGTACTTC,CASSFRRAYEQYF
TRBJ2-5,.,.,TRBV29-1,TGCAGCGCTATTGGACACATCCAAGAGACCCAGTACTTC,CSAIGHIQETQYF
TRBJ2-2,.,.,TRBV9,TGTGCCAGCAGCGTAGACGTATACGGGGAGCTGTTTTTT,CASSVDVYGELFF
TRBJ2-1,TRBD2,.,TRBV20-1,TGCAGTGCCGCGGGGGGGGCCTCCTCCTACAATGAGCAGTTCTTC,CSAAGGASSYNEQFF
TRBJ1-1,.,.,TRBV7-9,TGTGCCAGCAGCGTCGGGTGGGAAACTGAAGCTTTCTTT,CASSVGWETEAFF
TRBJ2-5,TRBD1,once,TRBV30,TGTGCCTGGAGCGGGACAGGGACGGAGACCCAGTACTTC,CAWSGTGTETQYF
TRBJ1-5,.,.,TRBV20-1,TGCAGTGCCCTTACAGGGTACCCCCGCAATCAGCCCCAGCATTTT,CSALTGYPRNQPQHF
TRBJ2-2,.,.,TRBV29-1,TGCAGCGTTGGACACCCGAACACCGGGGAGCTGTTTTTT,CSVGHPNTGELFF
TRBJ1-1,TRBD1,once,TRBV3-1,TGTGCCAGCAGCTTTAGGAGGACAGGGGTCACTGAAGCTTTCTTT,CASSFRRTGVTEAFF
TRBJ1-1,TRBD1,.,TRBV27,TGTGCCAGCAGTTTGTACCCGGGACAGGGGGCTACTGAAGCTTTCTTT,CASSLYPGQGATEAFF
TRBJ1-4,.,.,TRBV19,TGTGCCAGTAGTAGGGGCGGAGCAACTAATGAAAAACTGTTTTTT,CASSRGGATNEKLFF
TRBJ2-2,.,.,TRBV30,TGTGCCTGGACACGGACCCTGAACACCGGGGAGCTGTTTTTT,CAWTRTLNTGELFF
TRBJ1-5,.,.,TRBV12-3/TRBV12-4,TGTGCCAGCAGTCCGACCAGCCAGAATCAGCCCCAGCATTTT,CASSPTSQNQPQHF
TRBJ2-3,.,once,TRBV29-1,TGCAGCGCCCGCCCTGACCTAGCTTACACAGATACGCAGTATTTT,CSARPDLAYTDTQYF
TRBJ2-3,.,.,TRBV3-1,TGTGCCAGCAGCCACACGCTGGGTACGCAGTATTTT,CASSHTLGTQYF
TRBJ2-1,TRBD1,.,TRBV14,TGTGCCAGCAGCCAGGGACAGAGATCCTACAATGAGCAGTTCTTC,CASSQGQRSYNEQFF
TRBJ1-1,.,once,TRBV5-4,TGTGCCAGCAGCTTGGCCGGGGCCATGAACACTGAAGCTTTCTTT,CASSLAGAMNTEAFF
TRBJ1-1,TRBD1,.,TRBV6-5,TGTGCCAGCAGTTACTTGGGACAGTATGGTGAAGCTTTCTTT,CASSYLGQYGEAFF
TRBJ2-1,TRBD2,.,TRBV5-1,TGCGCCAGCAGCTTGGCGATTAGCGGGAGTGGTGAGCAGTTCTTC,CASSLAISGSGEQFF
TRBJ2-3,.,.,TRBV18,TGTGCCAGCTCACCACCCGGAACTAGCACAGATACGCAGTATTTT,CASSPPGTSTDTQYF
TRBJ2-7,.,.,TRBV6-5,TGTGCCAGCAGCCCCGGGACATGGTATCCCGAGCAGTACTTC,CASSPGTWYPEQYF
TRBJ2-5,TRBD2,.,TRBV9,TGTGCCAGCGGACCACTAGCGGGAGCAGAGACCCAGTACTTC,CASGPLAGAETQYF
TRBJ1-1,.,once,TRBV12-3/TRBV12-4,TGTGCCGCCAGAGGGGCCCCGAACACTGAAGCTTTCTTT,CAARGAPNTEAFF
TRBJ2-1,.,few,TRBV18,TGTGCCAGCTCCCTACAGGGTAATGAGCAGTTCTTC,CASSLQGNEQFF
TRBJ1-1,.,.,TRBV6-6,TGTGCCGGCCGCCCGCAGGGAAGAGGGGACACTGAAGCTTTCTTT,CAGRPQGRGDTEAFF
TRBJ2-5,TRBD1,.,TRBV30,TGTGCCTGGATGGGACAGGGGTTATCCACCCAGTACTTC,CAWMGQGLSTQYF
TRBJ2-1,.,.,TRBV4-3,TGCGCCAGCAGCCAAGTTTGGGACTACAATGAGCAGTTCTTC,CASSQVWDYNEQFF
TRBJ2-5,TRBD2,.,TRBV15,TGTGCCACCAGCAGACTGTTGACTAGCGGGGGAGAGACCCAGTACTTC,CATSRLLTSGGETQYF
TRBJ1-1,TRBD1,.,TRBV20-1,TGCAGTCCCGACAGGGGGCGGAACACTGAAGCTTTCTTT,CSPDRGRNTEAFF
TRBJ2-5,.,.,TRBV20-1,TGCAGTAAGAGCCCCGGAGAGACCCAGTACTTC,CSKSPGETQYF